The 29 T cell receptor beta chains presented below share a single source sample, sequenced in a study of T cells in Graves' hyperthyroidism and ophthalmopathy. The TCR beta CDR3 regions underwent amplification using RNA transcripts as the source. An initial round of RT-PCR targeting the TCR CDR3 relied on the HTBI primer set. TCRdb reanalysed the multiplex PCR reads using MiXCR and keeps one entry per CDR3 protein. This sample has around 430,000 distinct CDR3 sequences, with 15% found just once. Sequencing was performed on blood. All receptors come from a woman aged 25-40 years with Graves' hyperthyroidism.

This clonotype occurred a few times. DNA for the CDR3: TGTGCCAGCGACAGGGCGGGAACCTACAATGAGCAGTTCTTC. Its protein product is CASDRAGTYNEQFF. The genes are TRBV6-1 and TRBJ2-1, with a weak D call TRBD1 (7 bases). Germline V gives CDR1 MNHNS, CDR2 SASEGT. This CDR3 contains 14 residues. With 8 bases removed from V and 2 bases from J, the gap between germline ends came to 13 bases.

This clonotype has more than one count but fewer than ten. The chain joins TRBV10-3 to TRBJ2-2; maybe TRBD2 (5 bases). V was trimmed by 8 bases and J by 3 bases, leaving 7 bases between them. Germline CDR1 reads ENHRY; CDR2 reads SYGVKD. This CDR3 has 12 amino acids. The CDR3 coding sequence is TGTGCCATCGAGGGTTACACCGGGGAGCTGTTTTTT. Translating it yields CAIEGYTGELFF.

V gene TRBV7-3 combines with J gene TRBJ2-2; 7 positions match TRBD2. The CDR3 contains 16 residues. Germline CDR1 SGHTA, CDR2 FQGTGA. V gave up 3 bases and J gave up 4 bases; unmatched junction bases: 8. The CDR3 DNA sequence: TGTGCCAGCAGCTTTTCTGTTTGGGGGGGCACCGGGGAGCTGTTTTTT. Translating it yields CASSFSVWGGTGELFF. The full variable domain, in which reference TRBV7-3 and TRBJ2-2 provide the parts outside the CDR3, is GAGVSQTPSNKVTEKGKYVELRCDPISGHTALYWYRQSLGQGPEFLIYFQGTGAADDSGLPNDRFFAVRPEGSVSTLKIQRTERGDSAVYLCASSFSVWGGTGELFFGEGSRLTVL.

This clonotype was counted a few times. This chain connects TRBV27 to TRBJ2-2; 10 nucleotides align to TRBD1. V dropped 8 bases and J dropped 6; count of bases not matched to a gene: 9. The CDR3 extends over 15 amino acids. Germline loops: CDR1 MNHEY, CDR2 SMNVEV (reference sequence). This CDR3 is CASRDRGSRAGELFF. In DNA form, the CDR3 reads TGTGCCAGCCGGGACAGGGGCTCTCGGGCCGGGGAGCTGTTTTTT.

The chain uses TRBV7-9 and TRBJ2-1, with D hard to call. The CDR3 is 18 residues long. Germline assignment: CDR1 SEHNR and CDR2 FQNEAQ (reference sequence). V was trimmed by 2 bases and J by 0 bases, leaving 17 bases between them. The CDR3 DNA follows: TGTGCCAGCAGCTTATTAGCCCAAGGGTGGGTCTCCTACAATGAGCAGTTCTTC. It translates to CASSLLAQGWVSYNEQFF. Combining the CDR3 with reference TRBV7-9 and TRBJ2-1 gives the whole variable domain DTGVSQNPRHKITKRGQNVTFRCDPISEHNRLYWYRQTLGQGPEFLTYFQNEAQLEKSRLLSDRFSAERPKGSFSTLEIQRTEQGDSAMYLCASSLLAQGWVSYNEQFFGPGTRLTVL.

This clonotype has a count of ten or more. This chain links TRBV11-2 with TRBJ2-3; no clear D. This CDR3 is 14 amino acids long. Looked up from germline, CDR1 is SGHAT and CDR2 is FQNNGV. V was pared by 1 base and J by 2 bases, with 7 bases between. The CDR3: CASSLARPTDTQYF. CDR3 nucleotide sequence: TGTGCCAGCAGCTTAGCCAGACCCACAGATACGCAGTATTTT.

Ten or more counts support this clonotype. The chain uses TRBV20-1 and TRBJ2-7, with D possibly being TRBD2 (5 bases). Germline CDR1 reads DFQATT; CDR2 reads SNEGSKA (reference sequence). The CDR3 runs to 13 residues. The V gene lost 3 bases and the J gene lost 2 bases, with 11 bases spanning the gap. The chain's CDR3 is CSASWRAPYEQYF. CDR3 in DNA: TGCAGTGCTAGTTGGCGGGCCCCCTACGAGCAGTACTTC.

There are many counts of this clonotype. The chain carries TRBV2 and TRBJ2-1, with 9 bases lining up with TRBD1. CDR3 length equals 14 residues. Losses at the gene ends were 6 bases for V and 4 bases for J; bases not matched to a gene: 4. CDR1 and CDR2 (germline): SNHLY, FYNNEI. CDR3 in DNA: TGTGCCAGCAGGGGACAGGGTTTATACAATGAGCAGTTCTTC. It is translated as CASRGQGLYNEQFF.

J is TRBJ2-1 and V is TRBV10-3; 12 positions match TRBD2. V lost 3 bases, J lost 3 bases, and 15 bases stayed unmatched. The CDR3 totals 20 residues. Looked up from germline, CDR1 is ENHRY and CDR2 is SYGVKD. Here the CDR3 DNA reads TGTGCCATCAGTGACTTCGGGGGTCGGCTAGCGGGAGGGGTCTACAATGAGCAGTTCTTC. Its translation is CAISDFGGRLAGGVYNEQFF.

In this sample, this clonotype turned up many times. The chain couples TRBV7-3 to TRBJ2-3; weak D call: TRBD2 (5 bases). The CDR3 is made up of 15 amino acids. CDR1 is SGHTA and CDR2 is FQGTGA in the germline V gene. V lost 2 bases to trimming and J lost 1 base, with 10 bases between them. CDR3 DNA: TGTGCCAGCAGCTTAGACGGGGATCGCACAGATACGCAGTATTTT. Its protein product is CASSLDGDRTDTQYF.

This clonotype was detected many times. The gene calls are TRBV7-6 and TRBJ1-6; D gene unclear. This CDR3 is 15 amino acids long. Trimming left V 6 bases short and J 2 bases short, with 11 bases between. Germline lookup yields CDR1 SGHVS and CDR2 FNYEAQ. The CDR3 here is CASRRTTAYNSPLHF. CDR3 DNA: TGTGCCAGCAGACGGACTACGGCCTATAATTCACCCCTCCACTTT.

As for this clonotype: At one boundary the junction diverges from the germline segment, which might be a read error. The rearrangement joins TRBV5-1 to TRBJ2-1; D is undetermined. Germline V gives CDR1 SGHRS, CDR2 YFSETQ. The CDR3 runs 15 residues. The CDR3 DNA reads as TGCGCCAGCAGCTTGGCATCGAGCTCCTACAATGAGCAGCTCTTC. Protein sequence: CASSLASSSYNEQLF.

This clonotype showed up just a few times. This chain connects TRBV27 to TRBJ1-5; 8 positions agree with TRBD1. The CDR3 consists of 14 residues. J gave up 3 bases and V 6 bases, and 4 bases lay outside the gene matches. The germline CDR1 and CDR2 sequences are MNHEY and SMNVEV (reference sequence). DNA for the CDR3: TGTGCCAGCAGAAGGACAGGGTTCAATCAGCCCCAGCATTTT. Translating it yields CASRRTGFNQPQHF.

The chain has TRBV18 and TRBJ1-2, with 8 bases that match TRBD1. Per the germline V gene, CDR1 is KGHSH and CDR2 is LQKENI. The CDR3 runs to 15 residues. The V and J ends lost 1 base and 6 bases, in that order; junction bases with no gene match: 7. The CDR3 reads CASSPLQGALNGYTF. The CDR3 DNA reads TGTGCCAGCTCACCACTCCAGGGGGCTCTCAATGGCTACACCTTC. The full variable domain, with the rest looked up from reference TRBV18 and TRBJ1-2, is NAGVMQNPRHLVRRRGQEARLRCSPMKGHSHVYWYRQLPEEGLKFMVYLQKENIIDESGMPKERFSAEFPKEGPSILRIQQVVRGDSAAYFCASSPLQGALNGYTFGSGTRLTVV.

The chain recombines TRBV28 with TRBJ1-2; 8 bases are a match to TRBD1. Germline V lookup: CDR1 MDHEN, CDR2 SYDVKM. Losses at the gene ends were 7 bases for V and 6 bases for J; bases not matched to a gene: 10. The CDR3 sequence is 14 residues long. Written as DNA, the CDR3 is TGTGCCAGCACCTCAGATCCAGGGGGCCATGGCTACACCTTC. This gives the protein CASTSDPGGHGYTF.

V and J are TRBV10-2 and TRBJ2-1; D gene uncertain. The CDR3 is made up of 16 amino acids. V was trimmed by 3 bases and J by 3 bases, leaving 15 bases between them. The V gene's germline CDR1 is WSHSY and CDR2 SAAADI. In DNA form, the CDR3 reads TGCGCCAGCAGTGATAGGAGTGCCTGGGTCTACAATGAGCAGTTCTTC. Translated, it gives CASSDRSAWVYNEQFF.

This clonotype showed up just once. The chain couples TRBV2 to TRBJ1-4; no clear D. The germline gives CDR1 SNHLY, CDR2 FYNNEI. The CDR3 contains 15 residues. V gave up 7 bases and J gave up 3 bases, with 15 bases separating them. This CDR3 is CASTTMGLANEKLFF. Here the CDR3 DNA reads TGTGCCAGCACCACGATGGGATTGGCTAATGAAAAACTGTTTTTT.

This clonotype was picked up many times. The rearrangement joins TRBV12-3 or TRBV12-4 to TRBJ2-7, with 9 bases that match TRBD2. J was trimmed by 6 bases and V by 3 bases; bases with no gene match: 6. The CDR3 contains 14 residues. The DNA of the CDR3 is TGTGCCAGCAGTTTCGCGGGAGGGCCCCCCGAGCAGTACTTC. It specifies CASSFAGGPPEQYF.

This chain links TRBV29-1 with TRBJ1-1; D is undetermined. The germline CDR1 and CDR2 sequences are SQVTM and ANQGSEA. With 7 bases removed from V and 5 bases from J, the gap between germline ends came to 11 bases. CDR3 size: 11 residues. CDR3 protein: CSDLTGTEAFF. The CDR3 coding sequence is TGCAGCGACCTAACGGGAACTGAAGCTTTCTTT.

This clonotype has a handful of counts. The CDR3 DNA reads as TGTGCCAGCAGCTTAGGGCTAGCGGCCGACTCCTACGAGCAGTACTTC. This gives the protein CASSLGLAADSYEQYF. The chain is built from TRBV7-9 and TRBJ2-7, with TRBD2 matching 7 bases. The CDR3 length is 16 residues. Germline trimming cut 1 base from V and 0 bases from J; bases unmatched to any gene: 6. From germline, CDR1 is SEHNR and CDR2 FQNEAQ (reference sequence).

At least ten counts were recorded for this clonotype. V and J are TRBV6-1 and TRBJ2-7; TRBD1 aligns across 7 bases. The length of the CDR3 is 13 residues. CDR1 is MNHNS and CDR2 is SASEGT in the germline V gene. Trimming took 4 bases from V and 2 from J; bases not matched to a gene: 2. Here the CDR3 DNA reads TGTGCCAGCAGTGCCGGGACAGCCTACGAGCAGTACTTC. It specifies CASSAGTAYEQYF.

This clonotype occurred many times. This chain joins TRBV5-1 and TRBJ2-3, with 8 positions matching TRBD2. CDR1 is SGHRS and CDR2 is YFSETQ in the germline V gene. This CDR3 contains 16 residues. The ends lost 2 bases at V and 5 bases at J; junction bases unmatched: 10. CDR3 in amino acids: CASSFGLASWEDTQYF. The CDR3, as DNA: TGCGCCAGCAGCTTTGGACTAGCTTCATGGGAAGATACGCAGTATTTT.

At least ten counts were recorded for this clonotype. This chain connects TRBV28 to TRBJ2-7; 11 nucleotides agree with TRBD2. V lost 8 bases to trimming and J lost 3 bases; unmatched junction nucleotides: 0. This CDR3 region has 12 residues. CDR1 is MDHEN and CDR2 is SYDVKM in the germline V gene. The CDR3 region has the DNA TGTGCCAGCGGACTAGCGGGCTACGAGCAGTACTTC. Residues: CASGLAGYEQYF.

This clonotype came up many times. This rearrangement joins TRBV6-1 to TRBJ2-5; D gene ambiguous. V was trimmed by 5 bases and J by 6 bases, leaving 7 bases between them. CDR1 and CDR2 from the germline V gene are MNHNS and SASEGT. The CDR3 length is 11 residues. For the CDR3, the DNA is TGTGCCAGCAGTTCAGAGAAGACCCAGTACTTC. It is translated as CASSSEKTQYF.

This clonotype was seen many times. This CDR3 is CASSLFEGQFF. In DNA, the CDR3 is TGTGCCAGCAGTTTGTTTGAGGGTCAGTTCTTC. V usage is TRBV28 and J usage is TRBJ2-1; possibly TRBD2 for D (5 bases). V lost 3 bases and J lost 13, with 10 bases in between. The germline CDR1 and CDR2 sequences are MDHEN and SYDVKM. The CDR3 loop spans 11 amino acids.

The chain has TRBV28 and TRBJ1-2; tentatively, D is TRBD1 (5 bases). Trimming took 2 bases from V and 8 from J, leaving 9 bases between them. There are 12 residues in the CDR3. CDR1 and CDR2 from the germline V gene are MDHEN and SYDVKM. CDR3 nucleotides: TGTGCCAGCAGTTTAGCAGGGCGAGGCTACACCTTC. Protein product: CASSLAGRGYTF.

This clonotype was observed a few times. CDR3 sequence reads: CSAKRPGKEQFF. As DNA, the CDR3 is TGCAGCGCTAAAAGACCAGGCAAGGAGCAGTTCTTC. The J gene is TRBJ2-1, the V gene TRBV29-1, with no clear D. The CDR3 consists of 12 residues. Looked up from germline, CDR1 is SQVTM and CDR2 is ANQGSEA. Trimming took off 7 bases at V and 10 bases at J, with 17 bases between the two ends.

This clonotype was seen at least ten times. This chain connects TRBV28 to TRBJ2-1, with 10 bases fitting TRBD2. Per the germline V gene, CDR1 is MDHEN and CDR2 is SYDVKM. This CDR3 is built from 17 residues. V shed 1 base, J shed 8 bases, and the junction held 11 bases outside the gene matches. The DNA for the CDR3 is TGTGCCAGCAGTTTATTCGGCAGGCTAGCGGGAGCAGATGAGCAGTTCTTC. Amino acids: CASSLFGRLAGADEQFF. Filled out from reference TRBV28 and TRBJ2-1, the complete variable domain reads DVKVTQSSRYLVKRTGEKVFLECVQDMDHENMFWYRQDPGLGLRLIYFSYDVKMKEKGDIPEGYSVSREKKERFSLILESASTNQTSMYLCASSLFGRLAGADEQFFGPGTRLTVL.

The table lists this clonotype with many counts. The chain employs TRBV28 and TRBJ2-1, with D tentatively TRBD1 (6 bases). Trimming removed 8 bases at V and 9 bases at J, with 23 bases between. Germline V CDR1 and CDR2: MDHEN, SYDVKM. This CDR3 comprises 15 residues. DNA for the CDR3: TGTGCCAGCCGTCTGGGGGCAGGGCCCCCACGTGAGCAGTTCTTC. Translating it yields CASRLGAGPPREQFF.